Each of the 18 T cell receptor beta chains below was sequenced from the same sample in a study of human T cells and chemical hapten exposure. Using its own MiXCR run on the 5' RACE reads, TCRdb lists one record per CDR3 protein. In the table there are under 85,000 distinct CDR3 sequences, less than 9.5% of which are singletons. Sequencing started from total RNA isolated from unfractionated whole blood. The source is a male donor in good health.

This clonotype turned up a few times. V is TRBV29-1 and J is TRBJ2-2; D is possibly TRBD2 (6 bases). The CDR3 extends over 13 amino acids. V was trimmed by 7 bases and J by 1 base, leaving 10 bases between them. Germline V gene data show CDR1 as SQVTM and CDR2 as ANQGSEA. CDR3: CSGVGGNTGELFF. The CDR3 coding sequence is TGCAGCGGTGTCGGGGGGAACACCGGGGAGCTGTTTTTT.

This clonotype was observed at least ten times. The chain is built from TRBV5-1 and TRBJ2-5; no reliable D call. The CDR3 consists of 16 residues. Between the trimmed V and J ends, which lost 4 bases and 1 base, there was a span of 17 bases. The germline V gene encodes CDR1 SGHRS and CDR2 YFSETQ. Here the CDR3 DNA reads TGCGCCAGCAGCGCCCCATCCGCAGCTTCCCAAGAGACCCAGTACTTC. It specifies CASSAPSAASQETQYF.

This clonotype has ten or more counts. This chain uses TRBV6-4 with TRBJ2-3, with 8 bases identical to TRBD2. There are 15 residues in the CDR3. After removal of 2 bases from V and 1 base from J, the junction contained 2 bases not matched to a gene. CDR1 is MRHNA, CDR2 SNTAGT, per germline. This chain's CDR3 is CASSDTAGGTDTQYF. The CDR3 DNA reads TGTGCCAGCAGTGACACAGCGGGGGGCACAGATACGCAGTATTTT.

The rearrangement links TRBV3-1 to TRBJ2-2; D is uncertain. CDR1 is LGHDT and CDR2 is YNNKEL in the germline V gene (reference sequence). Between the trimmed V and J ends, which lost 1 base and 2 bases, there was a span of 8 bases. The CDR3 consists of 15 residues. For the CDR3, the DNA is TGTGCCAGCAGCCAAGTCCCAGGAAACACCGGGGAGCTGTTTTTT. This encodes CASSQVPGNTGELFF.

V and J are TRBV7-2 and TRBJ2-3; D is perhaps TRBD1 or TRBD2 (5 bases each). Germline loops: CDR1 SGHTA, CDR2 FQGNSA. Trimming left V 5 bases short and J 6 bases short, with 9 bases between. This CDR3 region has 12 residues. CDR3: CASSGGSDTQYF. The CDR3 nucleotides are TGTGCCAGCAGCGGGGGTTCCGATACGCAGTATTTT.

This clonotype has ten or more counts. The V call is TRBV7-8, the J call TRBJ1-2, with TRBD1 matching 11 bases. CDR1 and CDR2 (germline): SGHVS, FQNEAQ. V trimming: 1 base; J trimming: 7 bases; junction bases outside the gene matches: 8. The CDR3 has 16 residues. Here the CDR3 reads CASSLVADRGRFGYTF. CDR3 sequence (DNA): TGTGCCAGCAGCTTAGTGGCGGACAGGGGGCGTTTTGGCTACACCTTC.

This clonotype showed up many times. The chain links TRBV7-9 to TRBJ2-5; 8 bases are a match to TRBD2. The V and J ends lost 5 bases and 5 bases, in that order; junction bases with no gene match: 7. This CDR3 is built from 14 residues. CDR1 and CDR2 (germline): SEHNR, FQNEAQ (reference sequence). In DNA form, the CDR3 reads TGTGCCAGCAGCATTCAGACGGGAGGGGAGACCCAGTACTTC. Amino acids: CASSIQTGGETQYF.

This clonotype was seen a single time. A single base separates this from a much larger clone, so it may be a read error. CDR3 nucleotides: TGTGCCAGCACCTGGAGCGGGAGCTCCTACAATGAGCGGTTCTTC. It codes for CASTWSGSSYNERFF. This chain links TRBV27 with TRBJ2-1; 8 bases match TRBD2. Germline CDR1 MNHEY, CDR2 SMNVEV (reference sequence). CDR3 length: 15 amino acids.

The genes are TRBV11-2 and TRBJ1-4, with 8 nucleotides matching TRBD1. With 4 bases clipped from V and 8 bases from J, the junction kept 9 bases outside the gene matches. The CDR3 extends over 15 amino acids. The germline V gene has CDR1 SGHAT and CDR2 FQNNGV. CDR3 in amino acids: CASSSNDRGEEKLFF. In DNA, the CDR3 is TGTGCCAGCAGCTCAAACGACAGGGGAGAGGAAAAACTGTTTTTT.

The CDR3, as DNA: TGTGCCAGCAGCTTAGGCCTACAGAGAGCCGATGAAGCTTTCTTT. Encoded protein: CASSLGLQRADEAFF. V gene TRBV7-2 combines with J gene TRBJ1-1; D gene unclear. Germline V gene data show CDR1 as SGHTA and CDR2 as FQGNSA. V was shortened by 1 base and J by 7 bases, with 16 bases between the two germline ends. The CDR3 runs to 15 residues. The entire variable domain, with the rest obtained from reference TRBV7-2 and TRBJ1-1, is as follows: GAGVSQSPSNKVTEKGKDVELRCDPISGHTALYWYRQSLGQGLEFLIYFQGNSAPDKSGLPSDRFSAERTGGSVSTLTIQRTQQEDSAVYLCASSLGLQRADEAFFGQGTRLTVV.

This clonotype has a count of ten or more. The J gene is TRBJ1-2, the V gene TRBV6-5; 11 nucleotides agree with TRBD1. Germline V gene data show CDR1 as MNHEY and CDR2 as SVGAGI. The CDR3 covers 16 residues. After removal of 2 bases from V and 6 bases from J, the junction contained 8 bases not matched to a gene. CDR3 sequence (DNA): TGTGCCAGCAGTTACGCCGGGACAGGGGGTTTGAATGGCTACACCTTC. Protein sequence: CASSYAGTGGLNGYTF.

This clonotype appeared a few times. The rearrangement links TRBV29-1 to TRBJ2-1; TRBD2 aligns across 7 bases. CDR1 SQVTM and CDR2 ANQGSEA come from the germline V gene. V lost 7 bases and J lost 8; bases outside the gene matches: 8. This CDR3 comprises 12 residues. The CDR3 region is CSASGGDDEQFF. The CDR3 nucleotides are TGCAGCGCTAGTGGGGGGGACGATGAGCAGTTCTTC.

This clonotype was observed a handful of times. CDR3 sequence: CASSLRVQNTEAFF. Written as DNA, the CDR3 is TGTGCCAGCAGCTTGAGGGTTCAGAACACTGAAGCTTTCTTT. The V gene is TRBV5-4, the J gene TRBJ1-1; D is ambiguous. This CDR3 has 14 residues. The germline CDR1 and CDR2 sequences are SGHNT and YYREEE (reference sequence). V was trimmed by 1 base and J by 1 base, leaving 8 bases between them.

There are many counts of this clonotype. V and J are TRBV6-5 and TRBJ2-3; 11 nucleotides agree with TRBD2. Germline CDR1 reads MNHEY; CDR2 reads SVGAGI. The CDR3 length is 16 residues. The ends lost 4 bases at V and 2 bases at J; junction bases unmatched: 5. Written as DNA, the CDR3 is TGTGCCAGCAGTTCTTCTAGCGGGAGGACCACAGATACGCAGTATTTT. Encoded protein: CASSSSSGRTTDTQYF.

Many counts were recorded for this clonotype. The rearrangement joins TRBV25-1 to TRBJ2-5; no clear D. The germline V and J ends were trimmed by 8 bases and 0 bases, with 10 bases remaining between them. Looked up from germline, CDR1 is MGHDK and CDR2 is SYGVNS. The CDR3 has 13 amino acids. The CDR3 reads CASWNKYQETQYF. The CDR3 bases are TGTGCCAGCTGGAATAAGTACCAAGAGACCCAGTACTTC. The full variable domain, with the rest looked up from reference TRBV25-1 and TRBJ2-5, is EADIYQTPRYLVIGTGKKITLECSQTMGHDKMYWYQQDPGMELHLIHYSYGVNSTEKGDLSSESTVSRIRTEHFPLTLESARPSHTSQYLCASWNKYQETQYFGPGTRLLVL.

In its sample, this clonotype was seen a few times. The CDR3 nucleotides read TGTGCCAGCAGCTCCGCAGGGGTATCTGAGCAGTTCTTC. This sequence encodes CASSSAGVSEQFF. The rearrangement joins TRBV5-4 to TRBJ2-1, with D perhaps matching TRBD1 (6 bases). This CDR3 contains 13 residues. Germline values: CDR1 SGHNT, CDR2 YYREEE (reference sequence). Between the trimmed V and J ends, which lost 3 bases and 9 bases, there was a span of 13 bases.

This clonotype occurred a few times. This chain links TRBV18 with TRBJ2-5, with unresolved D. CDR3 length equals 12 residues. Germline assignment: CDR1 KGHSH and CDR2 LQKENI. V was trimmed by 4 bases and J by 0 bases, leaving 3 bases between them. The CDR3 DNA sequence: TGTGCCAGCTCACTAAACCAAGAGACCCAGTACTTC. This codes for CASSLNQETQYF.

The chain is built from TRBV12-3 or TRBV12-4 and TRBJ2-1; maybe TRBD2 (5 bases). CDR3 length: 12 residues. Trimming took off 6 bases at V and 10 bases at J, with 13 bases between the two ends. CDR3 nucleotides: TGTGCCAGCAGCCCCCTGAGGGTCGAGCAGTTCTTC. Translation gives CASSPLRVEQFF.